These 25 T cell receptor beta chains were all obtained from the same sample, sequenced in a study of memory CD4+ T cells and cytomegalovirus serostatus. Repertoires were generated with immunoSEQ multiplex PCR, while TCRdb's copy carries only in-frame clones and drops some. The sample gives around 63,000 clones, roughly 76% of which show up once; roughly 5% is in the top ten. The sort gate was single viable CD3+CD4+CD8-CD45RO+ cells for memory CD4+ T cells. The specimen was memory CD4+ T cells from blood. Every receptor here comes from an adult in good health and CMV-seropositive.

This chain connects TRBV15 to TRBJ2-7, with 11 bases fitting TRBD2. The CDR3 contains 14 residues. Germline V CDR1 and CDR2: LNHNV, YYDKDF (reference sequence). V shed 8 bases and J 3 bases; nucleotides not matched to a gene: 6. The chain's CDR3 is CATGTSGDSYEQYF. CDR3 coding DNA: TGTGCCACCGGGACTAGCGGAGATAGCTACGAGCAGTACTTC.

The sample holds one count of this clone. V usage is TRBV11-2 and J usage is TRBJ1-6; tentatively, D is TRBD1 (5 bases). Germline V gene sequence: CDR1 SGHAT, CDR2 FQNNGV. The CDR3 consists of 16 residues. Trimming removed 4 bases from V and 5 bases from J, with 15 bases in between. DNA of the CDR3: TGTGCCAGCAGCTCCCTTGGGGGGGTTAATAATTCACCCCTCCACTTT. Translating it yields CASSSLGGVNNSPLHF.

This chain links TRBV6-1 with TRBJ2-5; the D is unclear. CDR3 length equals 12 residues. Germline values: CDR1 MNHNS, CDR2 SASEGT. V lost 4 bases and J 4 bases, leaving 7 bases between the germline ends. The DNA for the CDR3 is TGTGCCAGCAGTGTTCTGGGAGAGACCCAGTACTTC. It translates to CASSVLGETQYF.

This chain connects TRBV7-2 to TRBJ1-2, with D tentatively TRBD1 (5 bases). V was pared by 7 bases and J by 6 bases, with 15 bases between. The CDR3 loop spans 13 amino acids. Germline-derived CDR1 and CDR2 are SGHTA and FQGNSA. This CDR3 reads CASTPRALDGYTF. Here the CDR3 DNA reads TGTGCCAGCACTCCCAGGGCGCTGGATGGCTACACCTTC. The full variable domain, with the rest looked up from reference TRBV7-2 and TRBJ1-2, is GAGVSQSPSNKVTEKGKDVELRCDPISGHTALYWYRQSLGQGLEFLIYFQGNSAPDKSGLPSDRFSAERTGGSVSTLTIQRTQQEDSAVYLCASTPRALDGYTFGSGTRLTVV.

This clone was seen a handful of times. This chain uses TRBV10-3 with TRBJ1-1; tentative D call: TRBD1 (5 bases). The CDR3 length is 13 residues. V lost 3 bases to trimming and J lost 7 bases, with 12 bases between them. Germline V gene lookup returns CDR1 ENHRY and CDR2 SYGVKD. The CDR3 protein is CAISDSIGVEAFF. DNA for the CDR3: TGTGCCATCAGTGACTCGATAGGGGTTGAAGCTTTCTTT.

The rearrangement joins TRBV5-5 to TRBJ1-2, with 9 nucleotides matching TRBD1. The CDR3 has 15 amino acids. Germline values: CDR1 SGHKS, CDR2 YYEKEE (reference sequence). V lost 5 bases and J lost 0; bases outside the gene matches: 5. The CDR3 DNA follows: TGTGCCAGCAGTCCCGGGACAGGGACTAACTATGGCTACACCTTC. Amino acid sequence: CASSPGTGTNYGYTF.

This clone occurred once. This sequence joins TRBV28 and TRBJ1-3; D possibly corresponds to TRBD1 (5 bases). The V end was cut by 5 bases, the J end by 3 bases, with 11 bases between. The germline V gene encodes CDR1 MDHEN and CDR2 SYDVKM. This CDR3 has 14 amino acids. CDR3 amino acids: CASSTGTYGNTIYF. The CDR3 coding sequence is TGTGCCAGCAGTACCGGGACGTATGGAAACACCATATATTTT.

CDR3 DNA: TGCGCCAGCAGCTTGTTACCGGGACAGGGTAAAGGGGAGACCCAGTACTTC. This translates into CASSLLPGQGKGETQYF. The gene calls are TRBV5-1 and TRBJ2-5; 9 nucleotides match TRBD1. V was pared by 1 base and J by 5 bases, with 12 bases of the junction left unmatched. Germline assignment: CDR1 SGHRS and CDR2 YFSETQ. The CDR3 is 17 residues long. Variable domain in full (rest from reference TRBV5-1 and TRBJ2-5): KAGVTQTPRYLIKTRGQQVTLSCSPISGHRSVSWYQQTPGQGLQFLFEYFSETQRNKGNFPGRFSGRQFSNSRSEMNVSTLELGDSALYLCASSLLPGQGKGETQYFGPGTRLLVL.

This clone was counted a single time. The chain uses TRBV28 and TRBJ1-2, with D perhaps matching TRBD1 (5 bases). CDR1 is MDHEN, CDR2 SYDVKM, per germline. CDR3 length equals 13 residues. The V and J ends lost 8 bases and 4 bases respectively, with 14 bases between them. CDR3 in DNA: TGTGCCAGCTTCACATCAGGGTTCTATGGCTACACCTTC. As protein: CASFTSGFYGYTF.

V gene TRBV7-3 combines with J gene TRBJ2-3; 13 positions match TRBD2. Germline V gene data show CDR1 as SGHTA and CDR2 as FQGTGA. V lost 8 bases to trimming and J lost 5 bases; unmatched junction nucleotides: 1. The CDR3 is 13 residues long. CDR3 coding DNA: TGTGCCAGCGGACTAGCGGGGGAAGATACGCAGTATTTT. As protein: CASGLAGEDTQYF.

The chain uses TRBV10-3 and TRBJ2-3, with 8 bases lining up with TRBD2. The V gene end was trimmed by 6 bases and the J gene end by 1 base; junction bases not matched to a gene: 15. The CDR3 is 18 amino acids. CDR1 and CDR2 from the germline V gene are ENHRY and SYGVKD. The CDR3 nucleotides are TGTGCCATCAGGCGGAGTACTAGCGGAACCAGGGGCACAGATACGCAGTATTTT. Residues: CAIRRSTSGTRGTDTQYF.

The chain is built from TRBV29-1 and TRBJ2-2; 10 bases align to TRBD1. This CDR3 has 15 amino acids. J gave up 7 bases and V 1 base, and 6 bases lay outside the gene matches. Germline lookup yields CDR1 SQVTM and CDR2 ANQGSEA. This chain's CDR3 is CSVEVRQGADGELFF. The CDR3 bases are TGCAGCGTTGAAGTGAGACAGGGGGCTGACGGGGAGCTGTTTTTT.

The chain carries TRBV28 and TRBJ1-3; 9 bases are shared with TRBD1. V was pared by 3 bases and J by 2 bases, with 20 bases of the junction left unmatched. The CDR3 length is 21 residues. Germline loops: CDR1 MDHEN, CDR2 SYDVKM. CDR3 nucleotides: TGTGCCAGCAGTTTGTTCGTTATATGGTCAGGACAGGGGTTCGCTGGAAACACCATATATTTT. Translation gives CASSLFVIWSGQGFAGNTIYF.

The V gene is TRBV30, the J gene TRBJ1-2; D gene ambiguous. The CDR3 contains 12 residues. Trimming cost V 8 bases and J 7 bases, with 17 bases left between them. Germline CDR1 reads GTSNPN; CDR2 reads SVGIG (reference sequence). The CDR3 here is CAAGRGEIGYTF. Here the CDR3 DNA reads TGTGCCGCGGGTCGGGGTGAGATTGGCTACACCTTC.

The chain is built from TRBV7-9 and TRBJ1-5, with TRBD1 as a possible D gene (5 bases). Per germline, CDR1 SEHNR and CDR2 FQNEAQ (reference sequence). Trimming took 4 bases from V and 0 from J, leaving 10 bases between them. This CDR3 has 15 amino acids. Here the CDR3 DNA reads TGTGCCAGCAGCTCGGGGACGAATAGCAATCAGCCCCAGCATTTT. It codes for CASSSGTNSNQPQHF.

The CDR3 DNA sequence: TGCGCCAGCAGCTTGGAGGAGGTAGGGAACGTCCTGACTTTC. This sequence encodes CASSLEEVGNVLTF. V usage is TRBV5-1 and J usage is TRBJ2-6, with D possibly being TRBD2 (5 bases). The CDR3 totals 14 residues. Germline V CDR1 and CDR2: SGHRS, YFSETQ. V was trimmed by 0 bases and J by 10 bases, leaving 11 bases between them.

This chain uses TRBV5-1 with TRBJ2-2; D unresolved. The CDR3 consists of 14 residues. The V end was cut by 4 bases, the J end by 4 bases, with 11 bases between. In germline, CDR1 is SGHRS, CDR2 YFSETQ. The CDR3 loop reads CASSPRTSTGELFF. The CDR3 DNA follows: TGCGCCAGCAGCCCAAGGACCTCCACCGGGGAGCTGTTTTTT.

CDR3 in amino acids: CAISDLARSSYNEQFF. The CDR3 nucleotides are TGTGCCATCAGTGATTTAGCGAGGAGCTCCTACAATGAGCAGTTCTTC. V usage is TRBV10-3 and J usage is TRBJ2-1; maybe TRBD2 (5 bases). The germline gives CDR1 ENHRY, CDR2 SYGVKD. The CDR3 sequence is 16 residues long. Trimming removed 3 bases from V and 0 bases from J, with 12 bases in between.

This sequence joins TRBV30 and TRBJ1-1; TRBD1 aligns across 8 bases. The germline V gene has CDR1 GTSNPN and CDR2 SVGIG (reference sequence). With 4 bases clipped from V and 5 bases from J, the junction kept 3 bases outside the gene matches. The CDR3 consists of 12 residues. CDR3 sequence reads: CAWNGQGTEAFF. CDR3 nucleotide sequence: TGTGCCTGGAACGGACAGGGAACTGAAGCTTTCTTT.

The chain links TRBV10-1 to TRBJ1-2; D gene unclear. Trimming took 2 bases from V and 5 from J, leaving 18 bases between them. Germline CDR1 reads WNHNN; CDR2 reads SYGVQD (reference sequence). This CDR3 has 16 amino acids. Here the CDR3 reads CASSEAKRPTFYGYTF. The DNA for the CDR3 is TGCGCCAGCAGTGAGGCGAAGCGGCCAACTTTTTATGGCTACACCTTC.

The chain has TRBV7-9 and TRBJ1-1, with 7 bases lining up with TRBD1. Trimming removed 5 bases from V and 5 bases from J; junction bases left unmatched: 11. Per the germline V gene, CDR1 is SEHNR and CDR2 is FQNEAQ (reference sequence). This CDR3 comprises 15 residues. The CDR3 DNA sequence: TGTGCCAGCAGCCACGACAGGGTACTGAGTACTGAAGCTTTCTTT. Translation gives CASSHDRVLSTEAFF.

The chain employs TRBV5-1 and TRBJ1-5; D is possibly TRBD1 (6 bases). V lost 0 bases and J 7 bases, leaving 11 bases between the germline ends. This CDR3 region has 14 residues. CDR1 and CDR2 (germline): SGHRS, YFSETQ. Here the CDR3 DNA reads TGCGCCAGCAGCTTGGTACCAGGGGACCAGCCCCAGCATTTT. Protein: CASSLVPGDQPQHF.

The chain carries TRBV5-4 and TRBJ2-2; 8 positions agree with TRBD1. This CDR3 has 17 amino acids. Unmatched junction bases numbered 12, after V lost 3 bases and J lost 5 bases. Germline CDR1 and CDR2: SGHNT and YYREEE (reference sequence). In DNA form, the CDR3 reads TGTGCCAGCAGCTCCCTCGCCGGACAGGGTCTAACCGGGGAGCTGTTTTTT. Translating it yields CASSSLAGQGLTGELFF.

The chain employs TRBV6-6 and TRBJ1-3; D not resolved. V was pared by 0 bases and J by 0 bases, with 6 bases between. The CDR3 loop spans 15 amino acids. CDR1 is MNHNY and CDR2 is SVGAGI in the germline V gene (reference sequence). This CDR3 reads CASSYSVGSGNTIYF. CDR3 nucleotide sequence: TGTGCCAGCAGTTACTCGGTCGGCTCTGGAAACACCATATATTTT.

The rearrangement joins TRBV7-3 to TRBJ1-1, with D possibly TRBD1 on 5 matching bases. The CDR3 extends over 17 amino acids. CDR1 SGHTA and CDR2 FQGTGA come from the germline V gene. Trimming pared 2 bases from V and 7 bases from J, leaving 23 bases between. CDR3 sequence: CASSLGGPGTDRGEAFF. The CDR3 DNA sequence: TGTGCCAGCAGCTTAGGAGGGCCCGGGACTGACCGGGGTGAAGCTTTCTTT.